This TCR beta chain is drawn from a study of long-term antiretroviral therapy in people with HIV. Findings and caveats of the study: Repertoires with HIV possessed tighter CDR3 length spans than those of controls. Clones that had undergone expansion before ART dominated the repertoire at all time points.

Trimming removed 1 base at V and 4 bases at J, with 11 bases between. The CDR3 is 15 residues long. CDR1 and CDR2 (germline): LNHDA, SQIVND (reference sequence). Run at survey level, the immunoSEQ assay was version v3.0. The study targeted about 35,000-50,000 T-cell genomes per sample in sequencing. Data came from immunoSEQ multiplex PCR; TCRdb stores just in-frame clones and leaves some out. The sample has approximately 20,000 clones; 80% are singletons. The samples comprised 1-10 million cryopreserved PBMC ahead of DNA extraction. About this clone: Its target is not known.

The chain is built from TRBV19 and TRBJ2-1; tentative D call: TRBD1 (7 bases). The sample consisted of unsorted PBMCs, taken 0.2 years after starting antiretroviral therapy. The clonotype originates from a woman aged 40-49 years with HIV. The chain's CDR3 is CASSIGGTAYNEQFF. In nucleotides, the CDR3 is TGTGCCAGTAGTATAGGCGGGACAGCTTACAATGAGCAGTTCTTC.